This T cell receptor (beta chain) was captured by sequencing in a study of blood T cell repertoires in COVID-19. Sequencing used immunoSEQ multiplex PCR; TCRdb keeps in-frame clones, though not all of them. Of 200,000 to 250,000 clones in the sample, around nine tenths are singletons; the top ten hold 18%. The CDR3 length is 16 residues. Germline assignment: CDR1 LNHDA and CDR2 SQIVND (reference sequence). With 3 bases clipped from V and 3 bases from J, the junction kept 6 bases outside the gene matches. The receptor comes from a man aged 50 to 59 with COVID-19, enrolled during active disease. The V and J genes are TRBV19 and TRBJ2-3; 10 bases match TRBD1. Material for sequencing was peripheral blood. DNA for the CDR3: TGTGCCAGTAGTATGAATAGGGGACAGGGGACAGATACGCAGTATTTT. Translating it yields CASSMNRGQGTDTQYF.